This entry is about one TCR beta chain. Its antigen is currently unknown. Libraries were prepared by immunoSEQ multiplex PCR; TCRdb keeps only in-frame clonotypes and omits some of them. The sample consists of roughly 41,000 clones, about 83% of them appearing once. V was trimmed by 4 bases and J by 2 bases, leaving 7 bases between them. Germline V gene sequence: CDR1 SGDLS, CDR2 YYNGEE. The CDR3 runs to 12 residues. The sample originates from a study of lymphopenia after photon versus proton radiotherapy. General observations from the study: After lymphocyte nadir, photon-treated repertoires showed oligoclonal expansion, especially CD8+ Temra.

The receptor's source is a middle-aged man with gastric cancer. The material was peripheral blood, obtained from a patient treated with photon-based radiotherapy. The chain couples TRBV9 to TRBJ2-7; D is uncertain. CDR3 in DNA: TGTGCCAGCAGCCACCCAACCTACGAGCAGTACTTC. Translation gives CASSHPTYEQYF.